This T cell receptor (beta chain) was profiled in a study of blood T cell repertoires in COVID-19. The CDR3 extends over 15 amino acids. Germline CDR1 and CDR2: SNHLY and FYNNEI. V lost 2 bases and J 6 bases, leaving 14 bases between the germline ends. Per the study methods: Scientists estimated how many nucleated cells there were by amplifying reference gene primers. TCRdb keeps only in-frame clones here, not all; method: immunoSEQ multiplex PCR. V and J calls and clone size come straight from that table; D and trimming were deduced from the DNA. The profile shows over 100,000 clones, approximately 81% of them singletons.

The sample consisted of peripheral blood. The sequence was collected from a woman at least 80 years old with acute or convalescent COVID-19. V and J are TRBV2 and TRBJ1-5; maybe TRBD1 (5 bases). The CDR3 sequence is CASSEQGLTVQPQHF. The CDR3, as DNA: TGTGCCAGCAGTGAACAGGGCCTGACGGTTCAGCCCCAGCATTTT.